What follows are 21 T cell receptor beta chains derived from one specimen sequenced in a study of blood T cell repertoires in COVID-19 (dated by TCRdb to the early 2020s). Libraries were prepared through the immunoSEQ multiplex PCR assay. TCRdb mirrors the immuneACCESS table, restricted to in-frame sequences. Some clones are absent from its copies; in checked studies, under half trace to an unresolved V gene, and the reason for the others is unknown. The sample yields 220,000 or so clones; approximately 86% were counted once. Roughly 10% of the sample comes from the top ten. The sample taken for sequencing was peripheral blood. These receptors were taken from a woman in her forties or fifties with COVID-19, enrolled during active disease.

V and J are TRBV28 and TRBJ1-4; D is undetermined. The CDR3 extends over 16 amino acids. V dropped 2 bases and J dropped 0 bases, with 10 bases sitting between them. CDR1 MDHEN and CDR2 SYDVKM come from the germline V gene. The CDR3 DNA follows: TGTGCCAGCAGTTTAGGCAGGATCTCAACTAATGAAAAACTGTTTTTT. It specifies CASSLGRISTNEKLFF.

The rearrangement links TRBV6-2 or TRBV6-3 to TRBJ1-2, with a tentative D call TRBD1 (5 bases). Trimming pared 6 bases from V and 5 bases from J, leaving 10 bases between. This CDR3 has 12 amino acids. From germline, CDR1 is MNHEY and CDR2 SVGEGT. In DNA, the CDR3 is TGTGCCAGCAGCCAACCAGGGTATGGCTACACCTTC. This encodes CASSQPGYGYTF.

The CDR3 protein is CASSLVGSGDTQYF. CDR3 bases: TGCGCCAGCAGCTTGGTCGGATCCGGGGATACGCAGTATTTT. The rearrangement uses TRBV5-1 and TRBJ2-3; D unresolved. Germline V gene data show CDR1 as SGHRS and CDR2 as YFSETQ. The CDR3 covers 14 residues. V lost 0 bases to trimming and J lost 6 bases, with 11 bases between them.

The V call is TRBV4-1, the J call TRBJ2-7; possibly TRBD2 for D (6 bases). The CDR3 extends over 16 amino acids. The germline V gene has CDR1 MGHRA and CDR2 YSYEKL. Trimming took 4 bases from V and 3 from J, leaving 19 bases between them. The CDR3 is CASSPAGTDAFYEQYF. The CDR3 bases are TGCGCCAGCAGCCCCGCGGGGACTGATGCTTTCTACGAGCAGTACTTC.

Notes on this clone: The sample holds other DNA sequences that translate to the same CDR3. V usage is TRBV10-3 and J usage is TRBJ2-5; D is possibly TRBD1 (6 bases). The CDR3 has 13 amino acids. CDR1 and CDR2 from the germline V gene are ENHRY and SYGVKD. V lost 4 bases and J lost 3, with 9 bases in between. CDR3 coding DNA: TGTGCCATCAGTGGGGGGCGGGAAGAGACCCAGTACTTC. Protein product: CAISGGREETQYF.

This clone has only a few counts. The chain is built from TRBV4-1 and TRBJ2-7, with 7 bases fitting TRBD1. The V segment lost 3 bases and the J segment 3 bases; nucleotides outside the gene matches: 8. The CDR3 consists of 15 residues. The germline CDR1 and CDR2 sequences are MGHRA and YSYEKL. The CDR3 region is CASSQINRGGYEQYV. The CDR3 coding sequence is TGCGCCAGCAGCCAGATAAACAGGGGCGGCTACGAGCAGTACGTC.

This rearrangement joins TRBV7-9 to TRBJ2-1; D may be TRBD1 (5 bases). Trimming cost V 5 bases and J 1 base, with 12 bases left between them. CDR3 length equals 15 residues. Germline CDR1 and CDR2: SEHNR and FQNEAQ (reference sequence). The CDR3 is CASSPRTHSYNEQFF. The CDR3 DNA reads TGTGCCAGCAGCCCAAGGACACATTCCTACAATGAGCAGTTCTTC.

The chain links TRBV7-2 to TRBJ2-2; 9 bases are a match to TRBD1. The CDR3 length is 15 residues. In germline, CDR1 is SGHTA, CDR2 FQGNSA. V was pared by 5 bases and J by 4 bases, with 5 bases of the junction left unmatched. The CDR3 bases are TGTGCCAGCAGCCCCCCGGGACAGGGCACCGGGGAGCTGTTTTTT. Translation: CASSPPGQGTGELFF.

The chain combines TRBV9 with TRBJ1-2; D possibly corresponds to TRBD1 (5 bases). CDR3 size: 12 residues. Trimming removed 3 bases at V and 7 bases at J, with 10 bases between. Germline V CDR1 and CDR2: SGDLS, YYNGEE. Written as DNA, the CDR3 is TGTGCCAGCAGCGAGCAGGGTGCTGGCTACACCTTC. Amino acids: CASSEQGAGYTF.

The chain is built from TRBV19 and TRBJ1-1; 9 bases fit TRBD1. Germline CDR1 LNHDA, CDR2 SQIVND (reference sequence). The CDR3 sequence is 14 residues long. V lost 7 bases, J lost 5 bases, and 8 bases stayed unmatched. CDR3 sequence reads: CASIMDRGKTEAFF. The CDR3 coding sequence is TGTGCCAGTATCATGGACAGGGGAAAAACTGAAGCTTTCTTT.

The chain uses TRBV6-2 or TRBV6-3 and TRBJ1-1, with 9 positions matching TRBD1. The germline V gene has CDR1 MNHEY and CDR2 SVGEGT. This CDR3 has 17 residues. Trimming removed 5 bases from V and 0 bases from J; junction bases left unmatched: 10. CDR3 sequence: CASSAPGQGFMNTEAFF. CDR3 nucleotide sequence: TGTGCCAGCAGTGCTCCGGGACAGGGCTTTATGAACACTGAAGCTTTCTTT.

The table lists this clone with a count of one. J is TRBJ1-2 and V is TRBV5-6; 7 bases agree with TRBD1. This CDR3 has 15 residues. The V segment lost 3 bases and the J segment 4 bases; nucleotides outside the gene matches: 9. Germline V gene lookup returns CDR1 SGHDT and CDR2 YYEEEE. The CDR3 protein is CASSSTGTASYGYTF. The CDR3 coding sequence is TGTGCCAGCAGCTCGACCGGGACAGCATCCTATGGCTACACCTTC.

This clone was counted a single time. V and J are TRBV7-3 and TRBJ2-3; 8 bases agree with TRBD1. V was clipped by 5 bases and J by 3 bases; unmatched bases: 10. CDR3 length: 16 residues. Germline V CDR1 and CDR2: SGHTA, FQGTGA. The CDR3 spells CASSRGIQGVTDTQYF. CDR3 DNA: TGTGCCAGCAGCCGAGGGATACAGGGGGTAACAGATACGCAGTATTTT.

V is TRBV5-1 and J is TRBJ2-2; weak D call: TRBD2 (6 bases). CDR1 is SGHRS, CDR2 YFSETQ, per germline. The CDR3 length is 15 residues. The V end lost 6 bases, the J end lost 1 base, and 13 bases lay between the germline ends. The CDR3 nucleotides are TGCGCCAGCACTCCCTCGCGGGGGAACACCGGGGAGCTGTTTTTT. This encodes CASTPSRGNTGELFF.

CDR3: CASSLTQSYYEQFF. CDR3 nucleotides: TGTGCCAGCAGCCTAACACAGAGTTACTATGAGCAGTTCTTC. The J gene is TRBJ2-1, the V gene TRBV5-4; D unclear. CDR1 and CDR2 (germline): SGHNT, YYREEE (reference sequence). This CDR3 region has 14 residues. V lost 4 bases and J 8 bases, leaving 16 bases between the germline ends. Full variable domain (missing parts from reference TRBV5-4 and TRBJ2-1): ETGVTQSPTHLIKTRGQQVTLRCSSQSGHNTVSWYQQALGQGPQFIFQYYREEENGRGNFPPRFSGLQFPNYSSELNVNALELDDSALYLCASSLTQSYYEQFFGPGTRLTVL.

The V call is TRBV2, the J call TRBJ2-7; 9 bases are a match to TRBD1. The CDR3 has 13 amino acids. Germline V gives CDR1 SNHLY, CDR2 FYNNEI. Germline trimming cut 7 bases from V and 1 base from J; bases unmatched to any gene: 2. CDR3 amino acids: CASTGTGSYEQYF. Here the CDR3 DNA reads TGTGCCAGCACCGGGACAGGGTCCTACGAGCAGTACTTC. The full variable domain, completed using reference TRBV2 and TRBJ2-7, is EPEVTQTPSHQVTQMGQEVILRCVPISNHLYFYWYRQILGQKVEFLVSFYNNEISEKSEIFDDQFSVERPDGSNFTLKIRSTKLEDSAMYFCASTGTGSYEQYFGPGTRLTVT.

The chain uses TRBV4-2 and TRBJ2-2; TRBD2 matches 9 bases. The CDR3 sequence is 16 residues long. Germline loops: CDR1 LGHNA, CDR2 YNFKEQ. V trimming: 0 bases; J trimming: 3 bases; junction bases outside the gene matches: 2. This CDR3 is CASSQDGGGDTGELFF. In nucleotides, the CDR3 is TGTGCCAGCAGCCAAGATGGCGGGGGGGACACCGGGGAGCTGTTTTTT.

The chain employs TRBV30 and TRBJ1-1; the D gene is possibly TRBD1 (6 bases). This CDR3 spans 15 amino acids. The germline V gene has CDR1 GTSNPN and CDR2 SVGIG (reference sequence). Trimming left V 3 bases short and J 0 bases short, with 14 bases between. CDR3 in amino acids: CAWSAGTPMNTEAFF. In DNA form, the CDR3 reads TGTGCCTGGAGCGCCGGGACACCCATGAACACTGAAGCTTTCTTT.

This chain's CDR3 is CASSRPANQETQYF. The CDR3 bases are TGTGCCAGCAGCCGTCCAGCGAACCAAGAGACCCAGTACTTC. The V and J genes are TRBV14 and TRBJ2-5; no firm D call. Germline CDR1 is SGHDN and CDR2 is FVKESK. The CDR3 sequence is 14 residues long. V lost 4 bases, J lost 0 bases, and 9 bases lay in between.

The CDR3 DNA follows: TGTGCCAGTAGTAGTATAACAGGGGCGGCTAATGAAAAACTGTTTTTT. Translating it yields CASSSITGAANEKLFF. The V call is TRBV19, the J call TRBJ1-4; 7 bases align to TRBD1. Trimming at V came to 4 bases and at J to 3 bases, leaving 8 bases not matched to a gene. In germline, CDR1 is LNHDA, CDR2 SQIVND (reference sequence). The CDR3 is made up of 16 amino acids.

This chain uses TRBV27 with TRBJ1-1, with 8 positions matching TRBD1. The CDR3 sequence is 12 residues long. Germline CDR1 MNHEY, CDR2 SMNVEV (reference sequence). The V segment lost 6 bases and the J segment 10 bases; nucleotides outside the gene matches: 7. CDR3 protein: CASSLTGDRAFF. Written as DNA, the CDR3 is TGTGCCAGCAGCTTGACAGGGGATCGAGCTTTCTTT.